One and the same sample provided the 22 T cell receptor beta chains below, sequenced in a study of post-analysis software for immune sequencing data. Antigens of these TCRs are unknown. The TCR beta cDNA libraries carried unique molecular identifiers. Via MiXCR, TCRdb re-called the PCR reads, giving one row per CDR3 protein. The table has hundreds of thousands of distinct CDR3 sequences, approximately 60% seen once. Study-wide results and limits: A handful of TRBV segments were significantly more frequent in patients than in controls. TRBV5-6, TRBV5-1 and TRBV20-1 were among these segments.

What was sequenced was blood. These TCRs come from a girl aged 2 to 9 with multiple sclerosis.

The chain uses TRBV6-1 and TRBJ1-1, with D perhaps matching TRBD1 (5 bases). CDR3 length equals 13 residues. The V end was cut by 7 bases, the J end by 3 bases, with 12 bases between. Germline V lookup: CDR1 MNHNS, CDR2 SASEGT. The CDR3 sequence is CASNYGGYTEAFF. In DNA form, the CDR3 reads TGTGCCAGCAATTACGGGGGGTACACTGAAGCTTTCTTT.

The gene calls are TRBV20-1 and TRBJ1-1, with 7 bases fitting TRBD1. CDR1 is DFQATT, CDR2 SNEGSKA, per germline (reference sequence). This CDR3 has 17 residues. The J segment lost 6 bases and the V segment lost 0 bases, leaving 16 bases of the junction unmatched. In nucleotides, the CDR3 is TGCAGTGCTAGAGATCCCTTACAGGGGCGGTCTAGGTCTGAAGCTTTCTTT. It codes for CSARDPLQGRSRSEAFF.

The chain uses TRBV14 and TRBJ2-7; D might be TRBD1 (6 bases). CDR1 is SGHDN and CDR2 is FVKESK in the germline V gene. V was pared by 3 bases and J by 3 bases, with 12 bases between. The CDR3 is 14 amino acids. CDR3 DNA sequence: TGTGCCAGCAGCCAGGGGACAACTTACTACGAGCAGTACTTC. Amino acids: CASSQGTTYYEQYF.

This rearrangement joins TRBV3-1 to TRBJ2-3, with D possibly being TRBD2 (7 bases). Germline V gives CDR1 LGHDT, CDR2 YNNKEL (reference sequence). CDR3 length: 18 residues. V lost 6 bases and J 5 bases, leaving 27 bases between the germline ends. Here the CDR3 reads CASSRGEVRGGPGDTQYF. The CDR3 region has the DNA TGTGCCAGCAGTCGGGGCGAGGTTAGGGGGGGCCCCGGAGATACGCAGTATTTT.

This clonotype was observed a few times. This sequence joins TRBV6-1 and TRBJ2-2; 12 nucleotides line up with TRBD2. The CDR3 has 16 residues. V was clipped by 6 bases and J by 7 bases; unmatched bases: 9. Germline values: CDR1 MNHNS, CDR2 SASEGT. The CDR3 spells CASSLTSGRSYGELFF. The DNA for the CDR3 is TGTGCCAGCAGCCTCACTAGCGGGAGGTCCTACGGGGAGCTGTTTTTT.

This clonotype was detected only a few times. The CDR3 coding sequence is TGTGCCAGCAGCGCCGGGACAGGGCCCTACGAGCAGTACTTC. It encodes CASSAGTGPYEQYF. The chain couples TRBV9 to TRBJ2-7, with 9 bases matching TRBD1. CDR3 size: 14 residues. Losses at the gene ends were 3 bases for V and 2 bases for J; bases not matched to a gene: 3. In germline, CDR1 is SGDLS, CDR2 YYNGEE.

The chain links TRBV11-2 to TRBJ2-1, with 9 bases aligning to TRBD1. The CDR3 contains 16 residues. CDR1 is SGHAT and CDR2 is FQNNGV in the germline V gene. J lost 6 bases, V lost 0 bases, and 6 bases had no gene match. CDR3 DNA sequence: TGTGCCAGCAGCTTAGACGTAACAGGGGGCCTCAATGAGCAGTTCTTC. It translates to CASSLDVTGGLNEQFF.

The chain joins TRBV15 to TRBJ2-1; 8 bases align to TRBD1. Looked up from germline, CDR1 is LNHNV and CDR2 is YYDKDF (reference sequence). This CDR3 has 15 amino acids. V lost 5 bases and J lost 8; bases outside the gene matches: 11. Here the CDR3 reads CATSSLVAGGYEQFF. In nucleotides, the CDR3 is TGTGCCACCAGCTCCCTAGTGGCAGGGGGCTATGAGCAGTTCTTC.

The J gene is TRBJ1-1, the V gene TRBV29-1, with 7 bases fitting TRBD1. V was clipped by 7 bases and J by 4 bases; unmatched bases: 9. CDR1 and CDR2 (germline): SQVTM, ANQGSEA. CDR3 length: 13 amino acids. CDR3 nucleotide sequence: TGCAGCGCCGCGACAGGGTCTCGCACTGAAGCTTTCTTT. Translation gives CSAATGSRTEAFF.

The CDR3 region has the DNA TGTGCCAGCAGCCAAGATCTAGCGGTGGGGCCTAGCACAGATACGCAGTATTTT. Encoded protein: CASSQDLAVGPSTDTQYF. The rearrangement uses TRBV4-2 and TRBJ2-3; 7 bases fit TRBD2. With V trimmed by 0 bases and J by 0 bases, 9 bases remained unmatched. This CDR3 contains 18 residues. The germline CDR1 and CDR2 sequences are LGHNA and YNFKEQ.

V is TRBV29-1 and J is TRBJ2-5, with D perhaps TRBD2 (6 bases). Germline CDR1 and CDR2: SQVTM and ANQGSEA. This CDR3 spans 12 amino acids. With 7 bases removed from V and 5 bases from J, the gap between germline ends came to 14 bases. This chain's CDR3 is CSAGTEGETQYF. The CDR3 DNA follows: TGCAGCGCCGGGACGGAGGGGGAGACCCAGTACTTC.

The V and J genes are TRBV25-1 and TRBJ2-5; weak D call: TRBD1 (5 bases). The germline V and J ends were trimmed by 4 bases and 4 bases, with 16 bases remaining between them. The CDR3 totals 15 residues. The germline gives CDR1 MGHDK, CDR2 SYGVNS. The CDR3 DNA follows: TGTGCCAGCAGTGGAGAGACGGACATCGGAGAGACCCAGTACTTC. The encoded protein is CASSGETDIGETQYF.

The V call is TRBV6-1, the J call TRBJ2-6; possibly TRBD1 for D (6 bases). There are 17 residues in the CDR3. CDR1 MNHNS and CDR2 SASEGT come from the germline V gene. V lost 4 bases, J lost 0 bases, and 13 bases lay in between. CDR3 protein: CASSGTGNPSGANVLTF. The CDR3 DNA reads TGTGCCAGCAGTGGAACAGGGAATCCCTCTGGGGCCAACGTCCTGACTTTC.

V gene TRBV9 combines with J gene TRBJ1-6; possible D gene TRBD1, 5 bases. CDR1 is SGDLS, CDR2 YYNGEE, per germline. Trimming removed 7 bases at V and 7 bases at J, with 15 bases between. The CDR3 sequence is 14 residues long. For the CDR3, the DNA is TGTGCCAGCGGCGATGACAGTAGCAATTCACCCCTCCACTTT. It translates to CASGDDSSNSPLHF. Drawing the rest from reference TRBV9 and TRBJ1-6, the complete variable domain is DSGVTQTPKHLITATGQRVTLRCSPRSGDLSVYWYQQSLDQGLQFLIQYYNGEERAKGNILERFSAQQFPDLHSELNLSSLELGDSALYFCASGDDSSNSPLHFGNGTRLTVT.

This clonotype occurred a few times. The chain links TRBV5-6 to TRBJ1-1; D unclear. V lost 0 bases and J lost 3, with 6 bases in between. Germline CDR1 and CDR2: SGHDT and YYEEEE. The CDR3 covers 13 residues. For the CDR3, the DNA is TGTGCCAGCAGCTTGGCCTTTGACACTGAAGCTTTCTTT. The encoded protein is CASSLAFDTEAFF.

The chain is built from TRBV20-1 and TRBJ1-5; possible D gene TRBD1, 5 bases. V gave up 6 bases and J gave up 0 bases, with 18 bases separating them. Germline loops: CDR1 DFQATT, CDR2 SNEGSKA (reference sequence). The CDR3 has 16 residues. The CDR3 DNA reads TGCAGTGCAACCAGGGCAGGGTCCCTTAGCAATCAGCCCCAGCATTTT. Translating gives CSATRAGSLSNQPQHF.

A single count supports this clonotype. The V and J genes are TRBV30 and TRBJ2-3; D perhaps matches TRBD2 (6 bases). From germline, CDR1 is GTSNPN and CDR2 SVGIG (reference sequence). The CDR3 consists of 11 residues. V was trimmed by 4 bases and J by 6 bases, leaving 8 bases between them. DNA of the CDR3: TGTGCCTGGAAAGGAGGGGATACGCAGTATTTT. This gives the protein CAWKGGDTQYF. The whole variable domain, filled in from reference TRBV30 and TRBJ2-3, reads SQTIHQWPATLVQPVGSPLSLECTVEGTSNPNLYWYRQAAGRGLQLLFYSVGIGQISSEVPQNLSASRPQDRQFILSSKKLLLSDSGFYLCAWKGGDTQYFGPGTRLTVL.

The gene calls are TRBV5-5 and TRBJ1-1; D uncertain. V lost 1 base and J 4 bases, leaving 8 bases between the germline ends. This CDR3 spans 13 amino acids. Germline lookup yields CDR1 SGHKS and CDR2 YYEKEE (reference sequence). CDR3 protein: CASSLTAFTEAFF. The CDR3 DNA follows: TGTGCCAGCAGCTTGACAGCGTTCACTGAAGCTTTCTTT.

This chain links TRBV6-6 with TRBJ2-7; D may match TRBD1 or TRBD2 (5 bases each). V was pared by 0 bases and J by 11 bases, with 14 bases between. Germline V lookup: CDR1 MNHNY, CDR2 SVGAGI (reference sequence). This CDR3 is 13 amino acids long. The CDR3 loop reads CASSYSSPGREYF. As DNA, the CDR3 is TGTGCCAGCAGTTACTCGTCCCCGGGACGGGAGTACTTC.

This clonotype has more than one count but fewer than ten. This chain links TRBV12-3 or TRBV12-4 with TRBJ2-1; 13 nucleotides match TRBD2. V lost 6 bases and J lost 7; bases outside the gene matches: 6. The CDR3 extends over 15 amino acids. Here the CDR3 reads CASRLGLAGSNEQFF. CDR3 in DNA: TGTGCCAGCAGGCTGGGACTAGCGGGAAGTAATGAGCAGTTCTTC.

The chain has TRBV5-1 and TRBJ2-3, with 9 nucleotides matching TRBD1. The trim removed 4 bases at V and 2 bases at J, leaving 5 bases unmatched. Looked up from germline, CDR1 is SGHRS and CDR2 is YFSETQ. This CDR3 has 15 amino acids. The CDR3 DNA follows: TGCGCCAGCAGCGGAGGGGACAGGGACACAGATACGCAGTATTTT. This translates into CASSGGDRDTDTQYF.

V usage is TRBV27 and J usage is TRBJ1-2, with D unresolved. The CDR3 extends over 13 amino acids. CDR1 is MNHEY and CDR2 is SMNVEV in the germline V gene (reference sequence). Trimming removed 0 bases at V and 8 bases at J, with 10 bases between. The CDR3 sequence is CASSLSLGSGYTF. The CDR3 DNA is TGTGCCAGCAGTTTATCTTTGGGCAGCGGCTACACCTTC.